This TCR beta chain was recovered during a study of blood T cell repertoires in COVID-19. Study details: From T cells, B-cell-depleted T cells, or PBMCs came the material, which was cDNA or gDNA.

Trimming took 7 bases from V and 2 from J, leaving 12 bases between them. The CDR3 extends over 14 amino acids. CDR1 is LNHDA, CDR2 SQIVND, per germline (reference sequence). The protocol was immunoSEQ multiplex PCR, while the TCRdb copy is restricted to in-frame clones and leaves out a portion. The table shows around 99,000 clones, with approximately 80% occurring only once. The chain employs TRBV19 and TRBJ1-3, with D possibly TRBD1 on 6 matching bases. Sequenced sample: peripheral blood. The receptor was derived from a man between 65 and 85 years old with acute or convalescent COVID-19. The CDR3, as DNA: TGTGCCAGTACCGAGGGGGGGGCTGGAAACACCATATATTTT. Amino acids: CASTEGGAGNTIYF.